What follows are 26 T cell receptor beta chains derived from one specimen sequenced in a study of blood T cells in healthy people across ages. Alongside a J-beta primer mix, a sample-barcoded 5' primer served in a second PCR lasting about 7 to 12 cycles. Using its own MiXCR run on the 5' RACE reads, TCRdb lists one record per CDR3 protein. Of 1.5 million to 2 million distinct CDR3 sequences in the sample, about 30% were seen once. Source material: blood. The origin of the receptors is a woman aged 25-40 years in good health.

This clonotype was detected a few times. This sequence joins TRBV5-1 and TRBJ1-3; TRBD1 matches 7 bases. The CDR3 length is 16 residues. V lost 0 bases and J lost 4; bases outside the gene matches: 7. The germline CDR1 and CDR2 sequences are SGHRS and YFSETQ. CDR3 sequence: CASSLVGQEIGNTIYF. The CDR3 nucleotides read TGCGCCAGCAGCTTGGTCGGACAGGAGATCGGAAACACCATATATTTT.

This clonotype has ten or more counts. The chain employs TRBV29-1 and TRBJ2-7; weak D call: TRBD1 (5 bases). Germline V CDR1 and CDR2: SQVTM, ANQGSEA. The CDR3 consists of 11 residues. V lost 4 bases and J 5 bases, leaving 9 bases between the germline ends. This CDR3 reads CSVAQGHEQYF. The CDR3 coding sequence is TGCAGCGTTGCTCAGGGCCACGAGCAGTACTTC.

In this sample, this clonotype turned up a few times. Being one base from a much bigger clone, this may be a read error. The chain has TRBV9 and TRBJ2-4; D may be TRBD1 (5 bases). CDR3 size: 14 residues. The germline CDR1 and CDR2 sequences are SGDLS and YYNGEE. The CDR3 coding sequence is TGTGCCAGCAGCGTCCTGGACAACTCCTACGAGCAGCACTTC. It yields the protein CASSVLDNSYEQHF.

The genes are TRBV5-1 and TRBJ2-3, with D tentatively TRBD2 (5 bases). The CDR3 totals 15 residues. The V gene lost 7 bases and the J gene lost 6 bases, with 21 bases spanning the gap. Germline V gene lookup returns CDR1 SGHRS and CDR2 YFSETQ. The CDR3 here is CASDISGGPSDTQYF. DNA for the CDR3: TGCGCCAGCGATATATCCGGAGGACCCTCGGATACGCAGTATTTT. The full variable domain, rest sourced from reference TRBV5-1 and TRBJ2-3, is KAGVTQTPRYLIKTRGQQVTLSCSPISGHRSVSWYQQTPGQGLQFLFEYFSETQRNKGNFPGRFSGRQFSNSRSEMNVSTLELGDSALYLCASDISGGPSDTQYFGPGTRLTVL.

The CDR3 sequence: CASSVRSYSNQPQHF. CDR3 bases: TGTGCCAGCAGTGTACGTTCATATAGCAATCAGCCCCAGCATTTT. The chain is built from TRBV2 and TRBJ1-5; D is undetermined. Germline V gene sequence: CDR1 SNHLY, CDR2 FYNNEI. Trimming took 4 bases from V and 0 from J, leaving 10 bases between them. The CDR3 consists of 15 residues.

This clonotype was detected only a few times. The chain recombines TRBV10-3 with TRBJ2-1; 7 positions match TRBD2. Germline trimming cut 8 bases from V and 2 bases from J; bases unmatched to any gene: 6. The CDR3 length is 14 residues. Germline assignment: CDR1 ENHRY and CDR2 SYGVKD. The CDR3 protein is CAISPAGTYNEQFF. DNA for the CDR3: TGTGCCATCTCCCCAGCGGGGACCTACAATGAGCAGTTCTTC.

The rearrangement joins TRBV28 to TRBJ2-2; TRBD1 is a possible D gene (5 bases). With 2 bases removed from V and 5 bases from J, the gap between germline ends came to 12 bases. Germline CDR1 reads MDHEN; CDR2 reads SYDVKM. The CDR3 length is 15 residues. The CDR3 is CASSLRQGWTGELFF. DNA for the CDR3: TGTGCCAGCAGTTTAAGGCAGGGTTGGACCGGGGAGCTGTTTTTT.

The V and J genes are TRBV28 and TRBJ1-5; perhaps TRBD1 as D (5 bases). Germline V gives CDR1 MDHEN, CDR2 SYDVKM. Trimming cost V 1 base and J 5 bases, with 18 bases left between them. The CDR3 covers 17 residues. The CDR3 protein is CASSLSPGVSLHQPQHF. As DNA, the CDR3 is TGTGCCAGCAGTTTATCCCCGGGGGTTTCATTGCATCAGCCCCAGCATTTT.

This chain joins TRBV28 and TRBJ1-6; possible D gene TRBD1, 6 bases. V lost 5 bases, J lost 6 bases, and 17 bases lay in between. The CDR3 consists of 16 residues. Germline V gives CDR1 MDHEN, CDR2 SYDVKM. The DNA of the CDR3 is TGTGCCAGCAGTCGTGGGCACGGGACACCTAATTCACCCCTCCACTTT. It codes for CASSRGHGTPNSPLHF.

This clonotype was recorded a few times. The chain couples TRBV2 to TRBJ2-7; D is perhaps TRBD1 (5 bases). Between the trimmed V and J ends, which lost 8 bases and 2 bases, there was a span of 10 bases. The germline V gene encodes CDR1 SNHLY and CDR2 FYNNEI. This CDR3 has 12 residues. Here the CDR3 DNA reads TGTGCCAGCTTAAGGGGAACCTACGAGCAGTACTTC. As protein: CASLRGTYEQYF.

This clonotype was found a few times. V is TRBV29-1 and J is TRBJ2-5; D perhaps matches TRBD2 (5 bases). With 0 bases removed from V and 5 bases from J, the gap between germline ends came to 19 bases. The CDR3 length is 16 residues. Per the germline V gene, CDR1 is SQVTM and CDR2 is ANQGSEA. DNA for the CDR3: TGCAGCGTTGAAGATGGGAGTGGGGTTGGGAAGGAGACCCAGTACTTC. Translation: CSVEDGSGVGKETQYF.

This sequence joins TRBV20-1 and TRBJ2-4, with 11 bases that match TRBD2. CDR3 length: 16 residues. Germline values: CDR1 DFQATT, CDR2 SNEGSKA (reference sequence). Germline trimming cut 3 bases from V and 13 bases from J; bases unmatched to any gene: 17. The CDR3 reads CSARPGLADSCKDQYF. The CDR3 nucleotides read TGCAGTGCTAGGCCGGGACTAGCGGATTCCTGTAAGGACCAGTACTTC.

On this clonotype: A read error is possible here, since a much larger clone lies one base away. V usage is TRBV6-5 and J usage is TRBJ2-6; 9 bases are shared with TRBD1. Germline-derived CDR1 and CDR2 are MNHEY and SVGAGI. This CDR3 spans 21 amino acids. As DNA, the CDR3 is TGTGCCAGCAGTTCTCCGGACAGGGGAAGAGATCCAGGCTCTGGGACCAACGTCCTGACTTTC. This codes for CASSSPDRGRDPGSGTNVLTF.

The rearrangement joins TRBV7-9 to TRBJ1-4; 8 bases match TRBD1. Germline V gene sequence: CDR1 SEHNR, CDR2 FQNEAQ (reference sequence). V shed 6 bases and J 7 bases; nucleotides not matched to a gene: 16. The CDR3 extends over 17 amino acids. The CDR3 coding sequence is TGTGCCAGCAGTTCAAACCCTTTACAGGGGGGGAGTGAAAAACTGTTTTTT. This sequence encodes CASSSNPLQGGSEKLFF.

The chain combines TRBV4-1 with TRBJ1-5; D not resolved. Germline V CDR1 and CDR2: MGHRA, YSYEKL. There are 15 residues in the CDR3. V was pared by 0 bases and J by 4 bases, with 10 bases between. CDR3 nucleotides: TGCGCCAGCAGCCAAGATGGAGCCCGAAATCAGCCCCAGCATTTT. It specifies CASSQDGARNQPQHF.

The rearrangement links TRBV10-2 to TRBJ2-3; 8 nucleotides match TRBD2. The CDR3 length is 14 residues. Germline V gene data show CDR1 as WSHSY and CDR2 as SAAADI. With V trimmed by 6 bases and J by 6 bases, 8 bases remained unmatched. The CDR3 region has the DNA TGCGCCAGCAGAGAGCGGGGGAAGGGGGATACGCAGTATTTT. Translation gives CASRERGKGDTQYF.

The V and J genes are TRBV18 and TRBJ2-7; D is perhaps TRBD1 (6 bases). Near its end, the DNA agrees better with TRBJ2-5, so the J call may be wrong. The CDR3 runs 13 residues. Looked up from germline, CDR1 is KGHSH and CDR2 is LQKENI. CDR3 protein: CASQGQVVETQYF. The CDR3 region has the DNA TGTGCCAGCCAGGGGCAGGTAGTGGAGACCCAGTACTTC.

Worth noting for this clonotype: A junction boundary mismatches the germline segment, possibly from a read error. CDR3 DNA: TGTGCCAGCAGCATAGCGGGATTTAAAGAGACCCAGTACTTC. Encoded protein: CASSIAGFKETQYF. The chain employs TRBV7-2 and TRBJ2-5; 8 nucleotides align to TRBD2. From germline, CDR1 is SGHTA and CDR2 FQGNSA. The CDR3 is 14 residues long.

Many counts were recorded for this clonotype. The chain combines TRBV20-1 with TRBJ2-1; D is perhaps TRBD1 or TRBD2 (5 bases each). The V gene's germline CDR1 is DFQATT and CDR2 SNEGSKA (reference sequence). This CDR3 region has 12 residues. The V gene lost 1 base and the J gene lost 8 bases, with 9 bases spanning the gap. In DNA, the CDR3 is TGCAGTGCTAGAGTAGTGGGGGATGAGCAGTTCTTC. It encodes CSARVVGDEQFF.

This clonotype was recorded a few times. The chain couples TRBV15 to TRBJ2-3; 13 bases are shared with TRBD2. Germline values: CDR1 LNHNV, CDR2 YYDKDF (reference sequence). Losses at the gene ends were 0 bases for V and 2 bases for J; bases not matched to a gene: 8. The CDR3 has 19 residues. Written as DNA, the CDR3 is TGTGCCACCAGCAGAGATTCCCCTACTAGCGGGGGGGCCACAGATACGCAGTATTTT. It translates to CATSRDSPTSGGATDTQYF.

This clonotype has a handful of counts. The genes are TRBV10-1 and TRBJ2-1; 10 bases fit TRBD2. The DNA matches TRBJ2-7 better at its end, which makes the J call doubtful. Per germline, CDR1 WNHNN and CDR2 SYGVQD (reference sequence). The CDR3 length is 17 residues. For the CDR3, the DNA is TGCGCCAGCAGTGCCGACCATCTAGCGGGGGCCGACAATGAGCAGTACTTC. Its protein product is CASSADHLAGADNEQYF.

The chain employs TRBV6-6 and TRBJ2-7; TRBD2 matches at 12 bases. V lost 5 bases, J lost 4 bases, and 9 bases stayed unmatched. Germline V gene data show CDR1 as MNHNY and CDR2 as SVGAGI (reference sequence). The CDR3 is 16 amino acids. CDR3 sequence: CASSGTSGPSFYEQYF. The CDR3 DNA reads TGTGCCAGCAGTGGGACTAGCGGGCCTAGCTTTTACGAGCAGTACTTC.

For the CDR3, the DNA is TGTGCCACAACGGGGCTGACGAATTCACCCCTCCACTTT. This translates into CATTGLTNSPLHF. The rearrangement links TRBV2 to TRBJ1-6; TRBD1 might be the D (5 bases). Germline V CDR1 and CDR2: SNHLY, FYNNEI. V was cut by 10 bases and J by 7 bases, with 14 bases left in between. The CDR3 extends over 13 amino acids.

This clonotype was detected ten times or more. This chain connects TRBV20-1 to TRBJ1-2; 9 bases align to TRBD1. Germline CDR1 reads DFQATT; CDR2 reads SNEGSKA (reference sequence). With V trimmed by 5 bases and J by 0 bases, 7 bases remained unmatched. This CDR3 spans 15 amino acids. CDR3 DNA sequence: TGCAGTGCTCGGGGACAGGGCCAAGCTAACTATGGCTACACCTTC. Amino acids: CSARGQGQANYGYTF.

The sample holds many counts of this clonotype. The rearrangement uses TRBV30 and TRBJ2-7; 7 positions agree with TRBD1. Trimming cost V 1 base and J 1 base; bases outside gene matches: 10. Germline CDR1 reads GTSNPN; CDR2 reads SVGIG (reference sequence). This CDR3 comprises 16 residues. DNA for the CDR3: TGTGCCTGGAGTGCAAACAGGGGCTTCTCTTCCTACGAGCAGTACTTC. Translating gives CAWSANRGFSSYEQYF.

This clonotype was recorded a few times. V gene TRBV6-6 combines with J gene TRBJ1-4; weak D call: TRBD1 (5 bases). Germline V CDR1 and CDR2: MNHNY, SVGAGI (reference sequence). The CDR3 extends over 16 amino acids. Trimming stripped 5 bases from V and 8 bases from J, with 21 bases between. Here the CDR3 DNA reads TGTGCCAGCAGTCCCTCGGGGGGAGGGGCGAGGGAAAAACTGTTTTTT. It encodes CASSPSGGGAREKLFF.